The 8 T cell receptor beta chains presented below share a single source sample, sequenced in a study of blood T cell repertoires in COVID-19. Assay used: immunoSEQ multiplex PCR; TCRdb lists only in-frame clones, some missing. The sample records about 60,000 clones, around 88% being singletons. The specimen sequenced was peripheral blood. These receptors all come from a man aged 60 to 69 with acute or convalescent COVID-19.

This chain uses TRBV30 with TRBJ1-6, with 7 positions matching TRBD1. CDR1 is GTSNPN and CDR2 is SVGIG in the germline V gene (reference sequence). This CDR3 has 12 amino acids. Losses at the gene ends were 4 bases for V and 8 bases for J; bases not matched to a gene: 2. Written as DNA, the CDR3 is TGTGCCTGGACCAGGGGGGATTCACCCCTCCACTTT. Encoded protein: CAWTRGDSPLHF. Together with reference TRBV30 and TRBJ1-6, the CDR3 gives the full variable domain: SQTIHQWPATLVQPVGSPLSLECTVEGTSNPNLYWYRQAAGRGLQLLFYSVGIGQISSEVPQNLSASRPQDRQFILSSKKLLLSDSGFYLCAWTRGDSPLHFGNGTRLTVT.

CDR3: CASSPIRGPNTGELFF. Written as DNA, the CDR3 is TGTGCCAGCAGCCCCATCAGGGGGCCAAACACCGGGGAGCTGTTTTTT. The chain has TRBV11-2 and TRBJ2-2; 8 bases align to TRBD1. This CDR3 has 16 amino acids. V lost 5 bases and J lost 2; bases outside the gene matches: 7. Per the germline V gene, CDR1 is SGHAT and CDR2 is FQNNGV.

The chain recombines TRBV10-3 with TRBJ2-3, with D maybe TRBD2 (5 bases). The V gene's germline CDR1 is ENHRY and CDR2 SYGVKD. The length of the CDR3 is 13 residues. V lost 7 bases, J lost 6 bases, and 14 bases lay in between. CDR3 loop: CAINRAVGDTQYF. For the CDR3, the DNA is TGTGCCATCAACCGAGCGGTTGGGGATACGCAGTATTTT.

The V and J genes are TRBV30 and TRBJ2-7; D is unclear. The CDR3 runs to 10 residues. The V end lost 2 bases, the J end lost 6 bases, and 5 bases lay between the germline ends. Germline assignment: CDR1 GTSNPN and CDR2 SVGIG (reference sequence). CDR3 DNA sequence: TGTGCCTGGAGTCCCTCCGAGCAGTACTTC. Translated, it gives CAWSPSEQYF.

This clone turned up a few times. The chain recombines TRBV5-5 with TRBJ2-2; 14 positions agree with TRBD2. Germline V gene sequence: CDR1 SGHKS, CDR2 YYEKEE (reference sequence). The CDR3 totals 16 residues. V shed 6 bases, J shed 7 bases, and the junction held 8 bases outside the gene matches. This CDR3 is CASTLRLAGGFGELFF. DNA of the CDR3: TGTGCCAGCACCCTACGACTAGCGGGAGGGTTCGGGGAGCTGTTTTTT.

The genes are TRBV6-5 and TRBJ2-7; TRBD2 might be the D (6 bases). Germline CDR1 reads MNHEY; CDR2 reads SVGAGI. V lost 6 bases, J lost 2 bases, and 17 bases lay in between. The CDR3 consists of 15 residues. CDR3 coding DNA: TGTGCCAGCAGGAGGAGGGCCCAGTCCACCTACGAGCAGTACTTC. Translation: CASRRRAQSTYEQYF.

This chain links TRBV18 with TRBJ2-1; 9 nucleotides agree with TRBD2. Germline V gene sequence: CDR1 KGHSH, CDR2 LQKENI. This CDR3 comprises 15 residues. The V segment lost 4 bases and the J segment 8 bases; nucleotides outside the gene matches: 9. The CDR3 DNA reads as TGTGCCAGCTCACTAAACCTTATAGCGGGAGATGAGCAGTTCTTC. It specifies CASSLNLIAGDEQFF.

The chain combines TRBV19 with TRBJ1-4; possibly TRBD1 for D (5 bases). Germline loops: CDR1 LNHDA, CDR2 SQIVND (reference sequence). CDR3 length: 16 amino acids. V lost 7 bases, J lost 5 bases, and 20 bases lay in between. CDR3 protein: CASTVGHRAPNEKLFF. The CDR3 nucleotides read TGTGCCAGTACCGTTGGACACCGGGCCCCAAATGAAAAACTGTTTTTT.